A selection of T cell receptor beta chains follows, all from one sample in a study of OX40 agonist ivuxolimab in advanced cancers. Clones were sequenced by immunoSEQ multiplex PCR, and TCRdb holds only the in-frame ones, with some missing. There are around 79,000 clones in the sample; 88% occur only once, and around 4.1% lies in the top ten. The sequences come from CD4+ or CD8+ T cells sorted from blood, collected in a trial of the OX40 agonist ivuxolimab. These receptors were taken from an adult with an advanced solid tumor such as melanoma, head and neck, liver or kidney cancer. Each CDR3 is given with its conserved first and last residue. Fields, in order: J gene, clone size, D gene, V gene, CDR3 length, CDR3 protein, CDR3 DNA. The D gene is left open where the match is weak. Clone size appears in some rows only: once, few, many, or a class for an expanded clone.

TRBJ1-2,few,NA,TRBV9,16,CASSPWEGPASYGYTF,TGTGCCAGCAGCCCCTGGGAGGGGCCGGCTTCTTATGGCTACACCTTC
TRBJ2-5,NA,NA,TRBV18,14,CASSPSDLQETQYF,TGTGCCAGCTCACCATCCGACCTCCAAGAGACCCAGTACTTC
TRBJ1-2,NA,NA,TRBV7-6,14,CASSPEQGTRGYTF,TGTGCCAGCAGCCCCGAGCAGGGAACGCGAGGCTACACCTTC
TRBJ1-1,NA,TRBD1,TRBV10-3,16,CAIRHGTGDVNTEAFF,TGTGCCATCAGGCACGGGACAGGAGACGTGAACACTGAAGCTTTCTTT
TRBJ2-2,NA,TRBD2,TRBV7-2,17,CASSVGTGLAEDGELFF,TGTGCCAGCAGCGTAGGTACGGGACTAGCGGAAGACGGGGAGCTGTTTTTT
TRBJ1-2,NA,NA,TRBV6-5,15,CASSTAALANYGYTF,TGTGCCAGCAGCACGGCAGCGCTAGCTAACTATGGCTACACCTTC
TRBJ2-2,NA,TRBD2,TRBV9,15,CASSVSGSMSGELFF,TGTGCCAGCAGCGTTAGCGGGAGTATGTCCGGGGAGCTGTTTTTT
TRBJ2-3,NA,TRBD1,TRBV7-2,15,CASSPRTGGSDTQYF,TGTGCCAGCAGCCCCCGGACAGGGGGTTCAGATACGCAGTATTTT
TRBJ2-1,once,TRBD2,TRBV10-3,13,CAIGLAGGNEQFF,TGTGCCATCGGACTAGCGGGAGGTAATGAGCAGTTCTTC
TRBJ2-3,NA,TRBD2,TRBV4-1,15,CASSPTSGRTDTQYF,TGCGCCAGCAGCCCCACTAGCGGGAGGACAGATACGCAGTATTTT
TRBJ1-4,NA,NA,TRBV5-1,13,CASSFSGNEKLFF,TGCGCCAGCAGCTTTTCCGGGAATGAAAAACTGTTTTTT
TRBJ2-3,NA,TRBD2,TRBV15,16,CATSRDTSETTDTQYF,TGTGCCACCAGCAGAGATACTAGCGAAACCACAGATACGCAGTATTTT
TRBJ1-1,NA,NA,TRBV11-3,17,CASSLFSRGQVNTEAFF,TGTGCCAGCAGCTTATTTAGCCGGGGACAAGTGAACACTGAAGCTTTCTTT
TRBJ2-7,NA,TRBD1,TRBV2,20,CASSGGTFGTGGSLAYEQYF,TGTGCCAGCAGCGGCGGCACCTTTGGGACAGGGGGCTCCCTTGCCTACGAGCAGTACTTC
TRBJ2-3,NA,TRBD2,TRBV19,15,CASSTLAGLTDTQYF,TGTGCCAGTAGTACGCTAGCGGGGCTCACAGATACGCAGTATTTT
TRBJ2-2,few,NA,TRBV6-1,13,CATDYPGTGELFF,TGTGCCACCGACTACCCGGGCACCGGGGAGCTGTTTTTT
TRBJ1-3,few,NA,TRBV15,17,CATSRGYSDSSGNTIYF,TGTGCCACCAGCAGAGGCTATTCGGATAGCTCTGGAAACACCATATATTTT
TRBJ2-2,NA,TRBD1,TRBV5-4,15,CASSLGLQGVGELFF,TGTGCCAGCAGCTTGGGGCTACAGGGGGTCGGGGAGCTGTTTTTT
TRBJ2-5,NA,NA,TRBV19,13,CASSLQTQETQYF,TGTGCCAGTAGTTTACAGACGCAAGAGACCCAGTACTTC
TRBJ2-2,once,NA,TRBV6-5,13,CASQASNTGELFF,TGTGCCAGCCAGGCCTCGAACACCGGGGAGCTGTTTTTT
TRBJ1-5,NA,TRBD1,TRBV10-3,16,CAISESSGGGNQPQHF,TGTGCCATCAGTGAGTCGTCAGGGGGTGGCAATCAGCCCCAGCATTTT
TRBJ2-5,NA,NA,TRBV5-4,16,CASSLLVSGSAETQYF,TGTGCCAGCAGCTTGCTGGTTTCGGGGTCAGCGGAGACCCAGTACTTC
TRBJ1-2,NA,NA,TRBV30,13,CAWWSGYGGGYTF,TGTGCCTGGTGGTCCGGGTATGGGGGGGGCTACACCTTC
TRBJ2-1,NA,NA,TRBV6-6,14,CASSYSVMGHEQFF,TGTGCCAGCAGTTACTCGGTGATGGGCCATGAGCAGTTCTTC
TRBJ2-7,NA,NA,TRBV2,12,CASSEVGYEQYF,TGTGCCAGCAGTGAAGTGGGGTACGAGCAGTACTTC
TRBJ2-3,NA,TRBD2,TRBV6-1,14,CASNPSGMGDTQYF,TGTGCCAGCAATCCTAGCGGGATGGGAGATACGCAGTATTTT
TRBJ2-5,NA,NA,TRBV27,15,CASTRWGGGQETQYF,TGTGCCAGCACGAGGTGGGGGGGCGGCCAAGAGACCCAGTACTTC
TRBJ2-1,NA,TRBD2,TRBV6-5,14,CASCGSGHRNEQFF,TGTGCCAGCTGCGGTAGCGGGCACCGCAATGAGCAGTTCTTC
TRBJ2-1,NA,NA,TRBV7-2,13,CASSFFAREEQFF,TGTGCCAGCAGCTTTTTTGCTCGGGAGGAGCAGTTCTTC
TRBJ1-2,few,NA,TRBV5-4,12,CASSLVGLGYTF,TGTGCCAGCAGCTTGGTAGGGTTGGGCTACACCTTC